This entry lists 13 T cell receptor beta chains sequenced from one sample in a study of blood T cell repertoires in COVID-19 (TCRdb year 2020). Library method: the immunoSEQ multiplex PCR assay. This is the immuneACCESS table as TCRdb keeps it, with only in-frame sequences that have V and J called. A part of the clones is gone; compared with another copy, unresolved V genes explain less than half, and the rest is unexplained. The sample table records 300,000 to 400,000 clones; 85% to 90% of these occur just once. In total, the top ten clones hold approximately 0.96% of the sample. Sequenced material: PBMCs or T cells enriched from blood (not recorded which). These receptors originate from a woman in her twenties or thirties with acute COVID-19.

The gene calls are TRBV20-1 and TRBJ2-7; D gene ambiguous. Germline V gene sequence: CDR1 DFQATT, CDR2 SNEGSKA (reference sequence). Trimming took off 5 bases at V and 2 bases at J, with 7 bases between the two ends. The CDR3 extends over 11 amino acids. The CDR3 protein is CSAPIAYEQYF. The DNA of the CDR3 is TGCAGTGCTCCTATAGCCTACGAGCAGTACTTC.

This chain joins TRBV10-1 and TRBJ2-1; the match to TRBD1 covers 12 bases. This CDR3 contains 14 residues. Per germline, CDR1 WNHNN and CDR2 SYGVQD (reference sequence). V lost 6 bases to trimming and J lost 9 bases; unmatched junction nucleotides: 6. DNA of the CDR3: TGCGCCAGCAGCGCCGGGACAGGGGGCTTTGAGCAGTTCTTC. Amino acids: CASSAGTGGFEQFF.

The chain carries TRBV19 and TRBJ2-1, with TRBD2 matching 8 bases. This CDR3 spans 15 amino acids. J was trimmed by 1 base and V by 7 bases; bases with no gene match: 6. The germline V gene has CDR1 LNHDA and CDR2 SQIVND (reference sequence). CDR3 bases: TGTGCCAGTAATGTCGGGGGGGATTCCTACAATGAGCAGTTCTTC. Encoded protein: CASNVGGDSYNEQFF. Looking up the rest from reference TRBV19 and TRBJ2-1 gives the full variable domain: DGGITQSPKYLFRKEGQNVTLSCEQNLNHDAMYWYRQDPGQGLRLIYYSQIVNDFQKGDIAEGYSVSREKKESFPLTVTSAQKNPTAFYLCASNVGGDSYNEQFFGPGTRLTVL.

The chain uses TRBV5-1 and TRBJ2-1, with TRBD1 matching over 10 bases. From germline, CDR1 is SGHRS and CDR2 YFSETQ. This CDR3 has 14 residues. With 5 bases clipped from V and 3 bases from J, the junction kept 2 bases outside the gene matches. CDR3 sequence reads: CASRGQGNYNEQFF. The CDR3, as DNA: TGCGCCAGCAGGGGACAGGGGAACTACAATGAGCAGTTCTTC.

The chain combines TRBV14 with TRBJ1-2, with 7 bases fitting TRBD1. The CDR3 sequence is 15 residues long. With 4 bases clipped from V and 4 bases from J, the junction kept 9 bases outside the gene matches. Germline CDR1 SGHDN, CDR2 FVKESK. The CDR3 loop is CASSPNAGTAYGYTF. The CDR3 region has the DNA TGTGCCAGCAGCCCCAACGCCGGGACAGCCTATGGCTACACCTTC.

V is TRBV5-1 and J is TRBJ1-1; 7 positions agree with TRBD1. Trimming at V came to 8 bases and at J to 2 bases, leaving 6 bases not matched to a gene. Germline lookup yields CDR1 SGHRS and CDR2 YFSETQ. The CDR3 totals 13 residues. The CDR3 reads CASRGQLNTEAFF. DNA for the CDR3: TGCGCCAGTAGGGGACAGCTTAACACTGAAGCTTTCTTT.

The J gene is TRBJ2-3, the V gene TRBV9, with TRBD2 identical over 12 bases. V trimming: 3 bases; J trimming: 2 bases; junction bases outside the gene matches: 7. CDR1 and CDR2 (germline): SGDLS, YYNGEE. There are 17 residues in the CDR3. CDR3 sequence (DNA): TGTGCCAGCAGCGAGAGGACTAGCGGGGAATACACAGATACGCAGTATTTT. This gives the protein CASSERTSGEYTDTQYF.

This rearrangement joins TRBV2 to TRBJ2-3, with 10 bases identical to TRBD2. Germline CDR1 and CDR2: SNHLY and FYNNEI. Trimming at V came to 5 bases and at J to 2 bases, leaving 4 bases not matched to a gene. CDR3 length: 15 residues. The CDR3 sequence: CASSLAGGYTDTQYF. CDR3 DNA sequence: TGTGCCAGCAGTTTAGCGGGGGGCTACACAGATACGCAGTATTTT.

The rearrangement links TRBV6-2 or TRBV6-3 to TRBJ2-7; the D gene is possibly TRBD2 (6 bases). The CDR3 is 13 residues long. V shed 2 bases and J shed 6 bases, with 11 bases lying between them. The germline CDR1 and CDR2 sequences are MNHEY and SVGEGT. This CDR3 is CASSYGTGLEQYF. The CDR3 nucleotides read TGTGCCAGCAGTTACGGGACTGGTCTCGAGCAGTACTTC.

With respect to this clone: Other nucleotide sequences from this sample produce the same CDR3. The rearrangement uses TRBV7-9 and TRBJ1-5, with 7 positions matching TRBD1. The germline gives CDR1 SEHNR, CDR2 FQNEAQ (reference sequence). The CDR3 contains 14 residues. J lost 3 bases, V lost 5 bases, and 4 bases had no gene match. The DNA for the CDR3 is TGTGCCAGCAGCCGGGACAGCTTCAATCAGCCCCAGCATTTT. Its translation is CASSRDSFNQPQHF.

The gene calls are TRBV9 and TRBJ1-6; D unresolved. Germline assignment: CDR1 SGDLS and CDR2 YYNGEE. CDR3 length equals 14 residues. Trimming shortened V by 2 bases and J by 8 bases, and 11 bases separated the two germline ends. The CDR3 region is CASSVGRGYSPLHF. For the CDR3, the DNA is TGTGCCAGCAGCGTTGGTCGCGGGTATTCACCCCTCCACTTT.

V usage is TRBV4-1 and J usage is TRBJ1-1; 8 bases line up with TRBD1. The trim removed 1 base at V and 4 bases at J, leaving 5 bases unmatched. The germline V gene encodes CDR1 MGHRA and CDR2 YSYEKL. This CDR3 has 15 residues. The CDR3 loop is CASSQGQQGGTEAFF. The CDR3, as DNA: TGCGCCAGCAGCCAAGGACAACAGGGGGGCACTGAAGCTTTCTTT.

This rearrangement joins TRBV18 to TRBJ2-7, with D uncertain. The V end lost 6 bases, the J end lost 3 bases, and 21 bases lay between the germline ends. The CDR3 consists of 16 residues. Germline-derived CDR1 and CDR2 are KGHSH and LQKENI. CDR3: CASSLSRLPLSYEQYF. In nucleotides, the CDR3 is TGTGCCAGCTCGCTTTCCAGACTCCCCTTAAGCTACGAGCAGTACTTC.